The 26 T cell receptor beta chains presented below share a single source sample, sequenced in a study of blood T cell repertoires in COVID-19. TCRdb's copy holds only in-frame clones and misses some; the assay was immunoSEQ multiplex PCR. The sample comprises approximately 470,000 clones, roughly 87% of which are singletons, and around 0.64% rests with the top ten. Sequencing was done on a sample of PBMCs or T cells enriched from blood (not recorded which). These receptors were taken from a woman aged 18-30 years who had recovered from COVID-19.

The rearrangement uses TRBV2 and TRBJ1-1, with TRBD1 matching 7 bases. This CDR3 contains 16 residues. CDR1 is SNHLY, CDR2 FYNNEI, per germline. J lost 1 base, V lost 6 bases, and 11 bases had no gene match. Here the CDR3 reads CASSDTGEWGNTEAFF. In DNA, the CDR3 is TGTGCCAGCAGCGACACAGGGGAGTGGGGGAACACTGAAGCTTTCTTT.

The chain carries TRBV5-4 and TRBJ2-2; no clear D. CDR1 is SGHNT, CDR2 YYREEE, per germline (reference sequence). The CDR3 is 13 amino acids. V dropped 0 bases and J dropped 6 bases, with 6 bases sitting between them. For the CDR3, the DNA is TGTGCCAGCAGCTTGGATGGCCCCGGGGAGCTGTTTTTT. As protein: CASSLDGPGELFF. Full variable domain (remainder filled in from reference TRBV5-4 and TRBJ2-2): ETGVTQSPTHLIKTRGQQVTLRCSSQSGHNTVSWYQQALGQGPQFIFQYYREEENGRGNFPPRFSGLQFPNYSSELNVNALELDDSALYLCASSLDGPGELFFGEGSRLTVL.

The V and J genes are TRBV3-1 (or the pseudogene TRBV3-2) and TRBJ2-2; 11 bases are shared with TRBD2. CDR3 length equals 17 residues. The junction had 7 bases not matched to a gene; V was cut back by 0 bases and J by 7 bases. In germline, CDR1 is LGHDT, CDR2 YNNKEL (reference sequence). The CDR3, as DNA: TGTGCCAGCAGCCAAGATATAGCGGGGGGGCTCGGCGGGGAGCTGTTTTTT. This gives the protein CASSQDIAGGLGGELFF.

The rearrangement links TRBV2 to TRBJ1-6; 8 nucleotides line up with TRBD1. The trim removed 6 bases at V and 11 bases at J, leaving 9 bases unmatched. Germline CDR1 and CDR2: SNHLY and FYNNEI. This CDR3 contains 14 residues. The CDR3 sequence: CASSPDRGGAPLHF. CDR3 sequence (DNA): TGTGCCAGCAGCCCCGACAGGGGAGGTGCACCCCTCCACTTT.

The DNA of the CDR3 is TGCGCCAGCAGCCCGGACAGGGGGATCTATGGCTACACCTTC. It is translated as CASSPDRGIYGYTF. The rearrangement links TRBV5-1 to TRBJ1-2; TRBD1 matches 10 bases. The V segment lost 4 bases and the J segment 4 bases; nucleotides outside the gene matches: 4. The CDR3 covers 14 residues. Per germline, CDR1 SGHRS and CDR2 YFSETQ.

This sequence joins TRBV5-1 and TRBJ2-7; D possibly corresponds to TRBD2 (7 bases). The V end lost 4 bases, the J end lost 5 bases, and 19 bases lay between the germline ends. Germline V lookup: CDR1 SGHRS, CDR2 YFSETQ. CDR3 length: 15 residues. CDR3 sequence (DNA): TGCGCCAGCAGCCGTTGGGGGGGGGCTGACAACGAGCAGTACTTC. As protein: CASSRWGGADNEQYF.

The CDR3 sequence is CASSPGLAGYEQYF. Here the CDR3 DNA reads TGTGCCAGCTCACCAGGACTAGCGGGCTACGAGCAGTACTTC. The chain recombines TRBV18 with TRBJ2-7; 11 positions agree with TRBD2. The CDR3 is made up of 14 amino acids. Germline lookup yields CDR1 KGHSH and CDR2 LQKENI. The junction had 0 bases not matched to a gene; V was cut back by 2 bases and J by 3 bases.

The V and J genes are TRBV30 and TRBJ1-5; no clear D gene. CDR3 size: 13 residues. Trimming left V 2 bases short and J 4 bases short, with 9 bases between. The germline V gene encodes CDR1 GTSNPN and CDR2 SVGIG (reference sequence). Here the CDR3 reads CAWSPDMNQPQHF. CDR3 nucleotide sequence: TGTGCCTGGAGTCCTGACATGAATCAGCCCCAGCATTTT.

The genes are TRBV7-9 and TRBJ1-4; D unclear. With 2 bases removed from V and 4 bases from J, the gap between germline ends came to 2 bases. This CDR3 has 12 residues. Germline CDR1 and CDR2: SEHNR and FQNEAQ (reference sequence). The DNA of the CDR3 is TGTGCCAGCAGCTTACTTAATGAAAAACTGTTTTTT. This codes for CASSLLNEKLFF.

The gene calls are TRBV18 and TRBJ1-5; perhaps TRBD1 as D (5 bases). The germline gives CDR1 KGHSH, CDR2 LQKENI. The ends were cut back, 2 bases at V and 3 bases at J, with 11 bases in the middle. This CDR3 is 15 amino acids long. CDR3 nucleotide sequence: TGTGCCAGCTCACCAGCCCCAGGGAACAATCAGCCCCAGCATTTT. Translating gives CASSPAPGNNQPQHF.

This clone was picked up one time. The gene calls are TRBV20-1 and TRBJ1-1; 7 positions agree with TRBD1. The junction had 0 bases not matched to a gene; V was cut back by 1 base and J by 7 bases. This CDR3 region has 11 residues. CDR1 is DFQATT, CDR2 SNEGSKA, per germline (reference sequence). As DNA, the CDR3 is TGCAGTGCTAGAGGGACAGGTGAAGCTTTCTTT. Protein sequence: CSARGTGEAFF.

This chain uses TRBV4-2 with TRBJ1-3, with 7 bases identical to TRBD1. There are 17 residues in the CDR3. J lost 0 bases, V lost 1 base, and 6 bases had no gene match. Germline-derived CDR1 and CDR2 are LGHNA and YNFKEQ. The CDR3 is CASSQGMTGPSGNTIYF. CDR3 nucleotide sequence: TGTGCCAGCAGCCAAGGAATGACAGGGCCCTCTGGAAACACCATATATTTT.

The V call is TRBV5-1, the J call TRBJ1-2, with 7 bases lining up with TRBD1. From germline, CDR1 is SGHRS and CDR2 YFSETQ. The V segment lost 3 bases and the J segment 4 bases; nucleotides outside the gene matches: 18. The CDR3 contains 18 residues. In DNA, the CDR3 is TGCGCCAGCAGCTCAGGACCGGGACAGACGAAAAATCCCTATGGCTACACCTTC. This sequence encodes CASSSGPGQTKNPYGYTF.

This chain links TRBV2 with TRBJ1-2, with unresolved D. CDR1 SNHLY and CDR2 FYNNEI come from the germline V gene. V was pared by 7 bases and J by 1 base, with 10 bases between. The CDR3 has 13 amino acids. Here the CDR3 DNA reads TGTGCCAGCACGACGACTGGTAACTATGGCTACACCTTC. Its translation is CASTTTGNYGYTF. Full variable domain (rest looked up from reference TRBV2 and TRBJ1-2): EPEVTQTPSHQVTQMGQEVILRCVPISNHLYFYWYRQILGQKVEFLVSFYNNEISEKSEIFDDQFSVERPDGSNFTLKIRSTKLEDSAMYFCASTTTGNYGYTFGSGTRLTVV.

V and J are TRBV5-4 and TRBJ2-1, with D perhaps TRBD2 (6 bases). CDR3 size: 14 residues. The germline V and J ends were trimmed by 3 bases and 6 bases, with 13 bases remaining between them. Germline-derived CDR1 and CDR2 are SGHNT and YYREEE (reference sequence). This CDR3 reads CASSSNRGSNEQFF. CDR3 DNA sequence: TGTGCCAGCAGCTCTAACCGGGGGAGCAATGAGCAGTTCTTC.

The V call is TRBV6-5, the J call TRBJ2-1; D gene ambiguous. V shed 2 bases and J shed 3 bases, with 5 bases lying between them. The CDR3 spans 13 residues. Germline CDR1 MNHEY, CDR2 SVGAGI. The CDR3 loop is CASSYGLYNEQFF. CDR3 in DNA: TGTGCCAGCAGTTACGGCCTCTACAATGAGCAGTTCTTC.

This rearrangement joins TRBV6-4 to TRBJ2-7; maybe TRBD1 (5 bases). The germline V and J ends were trimmed by 0 bases and 4 bases, with 19 bases remaining between them. Germline V lookup: CDR1 MRHNA, CDR2 SNTAGT. The CDR3 has 17 amino acids. In DNA, the CDR3 is TGTGCCAGCAGTGACTCGATGGGGCGGCCCCCTAGATACGAGCAGTACTTC. This sequence encodes CASSDSMGRPPRYEQYF.

The chain is built from TRBV6-5 and TRBJ1-4; D perhaps matches TRBD1 (5 bases). V lost 6 bases and J lost 7, with 12 bases in between. This CDR3 is built from 13 residues. The germline V gene has CDR1 MNHEY and CDR2 SVGAGI. The CDR3 loop is CASRIQAGEKLFF. The CDR3 DNA sequence: TGTGCCAGCAGGATACAGGCTGGTGAAAAACTGTTTTTT.

The chain is built from TRBV5-1 and TRBJ2-7; TRBD2 agrees at 10 bases. Per the germline V gene, CDR1 is SGHRS and CDR2 is YFSETQ. Trimming removed 6 bases from V and 3 bases from J; junction bases left unmatched: 12. The length of the CDR3 is 16 residues. The CDR3 region is CASTAGGNVAYYEQYF. CDR3 DNA: TGCGCCAGCACAGCGGGGGGGAACGTGGCATACTACGAGCAGTACTTC.

This clone was picked up a small number of times. V and J are TRBV5-5 and TRBJ1-1, with D possibly being TRBD1 (5 bases). Germline loops: CDR1 SGHKS, CDR2 YYEKEE (reference sequence). V was cut by 2 bases and J by 3 bases, with 11 bases left in between. The CDR3 length is 14 residues. The CDR3 protein is CASSFGGEYTEAFF. CDR3 bases: TGTGCCAGCAGCTTTGGGGGGGAGTACACTGAAGCTTTCTTT.

This rearrangement joins TRBV5-1 to TRBJ2-3, with TRBD2 matching over 11 bases. CDR1 SGHRS and CDR2 YFSETQ come from the germline V gene. V shed 3 bases and J 0 bases; nucleotides not matched to a gene: 3. The CDR3 is 16 amino acids. CDR3 sequence: CASSSLAGGSTDTQYF. The CDR3 DNA sequence: TGCGCCAGCAGCTCTTTAGCGGGGGGGAGCACAGATACGCAGTATTTT.

The table lists this clone with a count of one. This rearrangement joins TRBV5-1 to TRBJ2-3; unclear D gene. Per germline, CDR1 SGHRS and CDR2 YFSETQ. The germline V and J ends were trimmed by 0 bases and 0 bases, with 8 bases remaining between them. This CDR3 is 15 amino acids long. The CDR3 here is CASSLEATSTDTQYF. CDR3 DNA: TGCGCCAGCAGCTTGGAAGCTACTAGCACAGATACGCAGTATTTT.

The V call is TRBV10-3, the J call TRBJ1-1, with D unresolved. Germline V gene lookup returns CDR1 ENHRY and CDR2 SYGVKD. With 2 bases removed from V and 0 bases from J, the gap between germline ends came to 7 bases. CDR3 length: 14 amino acids. CDR3 amino acids: CAISEIDMNTEAFF. As DNA, the CDR3 is TGTGCCATCAGTGAGATCGACATGAACACTGAAGCTTTCTTT.

V and J are TRBV19 and TRBJ2-1, with TRBD1 identical over 10 bases. The J segment lost 5 bases and the V segment lost 6 bases, leaving 10 bases of the junction unmatched. Looked up from germline, CDR1 is LNHDA and CDR2 is SQIVND (reference sequence). CDR3 length: 16 amino acids. CDR3 amino acids: CASRPLTGGRNNEQFF. As DNA, the CDR3 is TGTGCCAGTAGGCCTTTGACAGGGGGCAGGAACAATGAGCAGTTCTTC. The whole variable domain, remainder taken from reference TRBV19 and TRBJ2-1, is DGGITQSPKYLFRKEGQNVTLSCEQNLNHDAMYWYRQDPGQGLRLIYYSQIVNDFQKGDIAEGYSVSREKKESFPLTVTSAQKNPTAFYLCASRPLTGGRNNEQFFGPGTRLTVL.

This sequence joins TRBV12-5 and TRBJ2-5; 10 bases are a match to TRBD1. Germline V gene data show CDR1 as LGHNT and CDR2 as FRNRAP. J was trimmed by 2 bases and V by 5 bases; bases with no gene match: 5. The CDR3 covers 15 residues. The DNA for the CDR3 is TGTGCTAGTGGTACGGACAGGGGGGTACAAGAGACCCAGTACTTC. Translation: CASGTDRGVQETQYF.

The rearrangement joins TRBV14 to TRBJ1-6, with TRBD1 as a possible D gene (5 bases). Trimming removed 0 bases from V and 14 bases from J, with 11 bases in between. The CDR3 consists of 13 residues. Germline loops: CDR1 SGHDN, CDR2 FVKESK. CDR3 sequence (DNA): TGTGCCAGCAGCCAAGAGTCGGGGGGGGCCCTCCACTTT. Translation gives CASSQESGGALHF.